Sequencing of this T cell receptor beta chain was carried out in a study of T cell repertoires in cytomegalovirus infection (dated by TCRdb to 2018 to 2020). Broadly, across the study: The HLA type of each donor mattered for the analysis, because public TCR beta signatures pointed to carriage of CMV infection along with the matching HLA type. On the study overall, not on this receptor specifically: Cumulative frequency of public TCR beta family members discriminated carriers of CMV infection plus the relevant HLA type in this cohort and an independent 352-donor cohort. The ex vivo response was dominated by HLA-C-restricted CMV-specific TCR beta clonotypes, which also provided the single most frequent clonotype in two of eight donors.

The sequencer listed for this sample is Illumina HiSeq 1500. The public reads were quality trimmed at Q25 with fastp and then assembled into clones with MiXCR by TCRdb, keeping productive beta chains. Every CDR3 protein is listed once, alongside the most common genes and DNA of its rows. The sample table shows about 450,000 distinct CDR3 sequences, and around 32% are seen once. Roughly an eighth of the sample goes to the ten largest clones. A word on this clonotype: Its binding antigen is unknown. The sample holds no much larger clone one base away, and base qualities are not on file.

The germline V gene (reference sequence) supplies CDR1 MNHNY and CDR2 SVGAGI. The CDR3 runs 14 amino acids, cysteine and phenylalanine included. The retained sequence is limited to the CDR3, 42 bases, with the frame set at the first base. V sheds 0 bases and J sheds 5 bases, leaving 10 bases between their ends. Sequenced: PBMCs. This chain joins TRBV6-6 to TRBJ1-1; a tentative D match to TRBD1 spans 5 bases. This TCR derives from a human donor in good health (CMV status not recorded). Some clones in this sample may be carry-over from other donors' samples. The DNA reads as follows: TGTGCCAGCAGTTACTCGGCGGGGGAGACTGAAGCTTTCTTT. It is translated as CASSYSAGETEAFF.